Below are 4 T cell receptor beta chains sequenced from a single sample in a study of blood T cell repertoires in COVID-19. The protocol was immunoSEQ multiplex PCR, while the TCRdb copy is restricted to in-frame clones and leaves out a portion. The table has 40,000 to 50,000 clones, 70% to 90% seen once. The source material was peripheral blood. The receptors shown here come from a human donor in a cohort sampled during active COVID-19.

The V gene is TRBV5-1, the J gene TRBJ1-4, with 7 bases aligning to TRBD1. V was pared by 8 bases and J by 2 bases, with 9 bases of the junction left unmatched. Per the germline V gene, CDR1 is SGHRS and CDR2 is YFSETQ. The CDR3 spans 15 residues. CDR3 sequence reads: CASSTGEATNEKLFF. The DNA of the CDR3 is TGCGCCAGTTCAACAGGGGAGGCGACTAATGAAAAACTGTTTTTT.

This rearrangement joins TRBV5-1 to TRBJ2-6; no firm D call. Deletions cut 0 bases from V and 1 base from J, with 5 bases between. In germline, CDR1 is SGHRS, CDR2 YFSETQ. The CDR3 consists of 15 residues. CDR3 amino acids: CASSLVGSGANVLTF. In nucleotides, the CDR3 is TGCGCCAGCAGCTTGGTCGGGTCTGGGGCCAACGTCCTGACTTTC.

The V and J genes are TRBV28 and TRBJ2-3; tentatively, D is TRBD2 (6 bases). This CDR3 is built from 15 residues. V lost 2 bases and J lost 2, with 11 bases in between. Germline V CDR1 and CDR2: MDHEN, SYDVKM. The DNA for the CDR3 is TGTGCCAGCAGTTTAGGCGGGGAGTTCACAGATACGCAGTATTTT. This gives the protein CASSLGGEFTDTQYF.

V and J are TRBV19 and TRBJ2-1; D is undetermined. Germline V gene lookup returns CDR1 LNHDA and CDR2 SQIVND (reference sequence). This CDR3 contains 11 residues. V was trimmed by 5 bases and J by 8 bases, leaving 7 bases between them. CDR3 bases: TGTGCCAGTAGTTTGACTCATGAGCAGTTCTTC. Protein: CASSLTHEQFF.